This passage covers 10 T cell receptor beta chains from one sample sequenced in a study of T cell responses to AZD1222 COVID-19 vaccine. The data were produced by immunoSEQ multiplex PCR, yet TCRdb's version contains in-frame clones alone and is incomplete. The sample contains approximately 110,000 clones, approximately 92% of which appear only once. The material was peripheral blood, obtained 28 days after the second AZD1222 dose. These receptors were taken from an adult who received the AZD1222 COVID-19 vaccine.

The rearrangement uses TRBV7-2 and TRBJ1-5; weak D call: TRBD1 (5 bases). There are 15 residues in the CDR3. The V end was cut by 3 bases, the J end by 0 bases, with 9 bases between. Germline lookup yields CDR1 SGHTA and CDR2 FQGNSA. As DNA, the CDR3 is TGTGCCAGCAGCTTTGGGGCGAATAGCAATCAGCCCCAGCATTTT. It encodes CASSFGANSNQPQHF.

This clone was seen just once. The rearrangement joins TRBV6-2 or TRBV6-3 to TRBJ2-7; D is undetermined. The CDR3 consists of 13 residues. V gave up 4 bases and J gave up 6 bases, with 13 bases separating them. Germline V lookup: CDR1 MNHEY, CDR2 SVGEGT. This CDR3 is CASSFMAAGEQYF. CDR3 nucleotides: TGTGCCAGCAGTTTCATGGCCGCCGGCGAGCAGTACTTC.

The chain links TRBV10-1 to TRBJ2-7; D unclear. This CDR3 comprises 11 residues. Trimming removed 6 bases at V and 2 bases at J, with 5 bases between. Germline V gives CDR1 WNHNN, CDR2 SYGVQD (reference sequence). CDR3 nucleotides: TGCGCCAGCAGACGTGCCTACGAGCAGTACTTC. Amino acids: CASRRAYEQYF.

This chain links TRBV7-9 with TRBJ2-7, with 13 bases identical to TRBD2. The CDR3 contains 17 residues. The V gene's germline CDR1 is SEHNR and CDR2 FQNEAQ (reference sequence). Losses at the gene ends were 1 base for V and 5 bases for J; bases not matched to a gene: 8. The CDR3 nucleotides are TGTGCCAGCAGCTTAGGGACTAGCGGGAGAGGTATCCACGAGCAGTACTTC. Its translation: CASSLGTSGRGIHEQYF.

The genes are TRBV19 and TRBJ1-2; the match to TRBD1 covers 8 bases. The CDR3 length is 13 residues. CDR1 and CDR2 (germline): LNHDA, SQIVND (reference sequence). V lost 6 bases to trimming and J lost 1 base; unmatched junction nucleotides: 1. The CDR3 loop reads CASSDRGNYGYTF. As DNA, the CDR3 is TGTGCCAGTAGCGACAGGGGTAACTATGGCTACACCTTC.

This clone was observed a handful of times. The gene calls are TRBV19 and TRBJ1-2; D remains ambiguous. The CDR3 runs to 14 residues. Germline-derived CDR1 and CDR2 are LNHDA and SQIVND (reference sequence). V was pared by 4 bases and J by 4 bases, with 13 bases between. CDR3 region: CASSTTPTIYGYTF. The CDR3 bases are TGTGCCAGTAGTACCACTCCGACCATCTATGGCTACACCTTC.

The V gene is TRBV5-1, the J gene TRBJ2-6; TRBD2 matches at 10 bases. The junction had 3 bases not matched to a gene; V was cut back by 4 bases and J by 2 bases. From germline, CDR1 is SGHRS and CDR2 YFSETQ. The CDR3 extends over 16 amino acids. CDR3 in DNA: TGCGCCAGCAGCACCCTAGCGGGAGCTGGGGCCAACGTCCTGACTTTC. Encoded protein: CASSTLAGAGANVLTF. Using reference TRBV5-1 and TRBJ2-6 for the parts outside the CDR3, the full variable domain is KAGVTQTPRYLIKTRGQQVTLSCSPISGHRSVSWYQQTPGQGLQFLFEYFSETQRNKGNFPGRFSGRQFSNSRSEMNVSTLELGDSALYLCASSTLAGAGANVLTFGAGSRLTVL.

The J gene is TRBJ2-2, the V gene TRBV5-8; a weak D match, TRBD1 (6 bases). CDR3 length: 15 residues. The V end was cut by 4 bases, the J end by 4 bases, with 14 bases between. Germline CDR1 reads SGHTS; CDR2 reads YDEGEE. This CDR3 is CASSASGAGTGELFF. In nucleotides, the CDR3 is TGTGCCAGCAGCGCCTCAGGGGCAGGCACCGGGGAGCTGTTTTTT. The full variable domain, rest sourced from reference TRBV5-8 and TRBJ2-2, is EAGVTQSPTHLIKTRGQQATLRCSPISGHTSVYWYQQALGLGLQFLLWYDEGEERNRGNFPPRFSGRQFPNYSSELNVNALELEDSALYLCASSASGAGTGELFFGEGSRLTVL.

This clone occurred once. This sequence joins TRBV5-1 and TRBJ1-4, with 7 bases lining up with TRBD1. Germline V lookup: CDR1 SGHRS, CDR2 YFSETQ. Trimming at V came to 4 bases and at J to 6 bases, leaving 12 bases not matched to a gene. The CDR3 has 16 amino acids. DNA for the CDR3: TGCGCCAGCAGCGAGGGGGCCCCCCGGTGGGATGAAAAACTGTTTTTT. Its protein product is CASSEGAPRWDEKLFF.

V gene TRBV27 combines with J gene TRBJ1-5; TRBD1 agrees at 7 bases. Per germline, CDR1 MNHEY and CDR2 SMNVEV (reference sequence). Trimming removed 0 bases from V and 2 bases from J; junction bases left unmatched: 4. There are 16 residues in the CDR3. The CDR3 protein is CASSLSGGAGNQPQHF. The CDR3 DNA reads TGTGCCAGCAGTTTATCAGGGGGCGCAGGCAATCAGCCCCAGCATTTT.